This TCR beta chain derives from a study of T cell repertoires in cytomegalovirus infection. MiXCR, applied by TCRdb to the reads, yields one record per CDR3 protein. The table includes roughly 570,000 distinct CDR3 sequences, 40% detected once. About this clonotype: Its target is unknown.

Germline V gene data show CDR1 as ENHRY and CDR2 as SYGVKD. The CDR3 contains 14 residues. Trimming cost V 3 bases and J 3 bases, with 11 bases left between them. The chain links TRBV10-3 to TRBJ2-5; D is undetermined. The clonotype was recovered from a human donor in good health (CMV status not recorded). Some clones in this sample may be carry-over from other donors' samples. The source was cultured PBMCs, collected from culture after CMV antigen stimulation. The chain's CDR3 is CAISDGLPKETQYF. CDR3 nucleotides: TGTGCCATCAGTGACGGGCTTCCTAAAGAGACCCAGTACTTC.